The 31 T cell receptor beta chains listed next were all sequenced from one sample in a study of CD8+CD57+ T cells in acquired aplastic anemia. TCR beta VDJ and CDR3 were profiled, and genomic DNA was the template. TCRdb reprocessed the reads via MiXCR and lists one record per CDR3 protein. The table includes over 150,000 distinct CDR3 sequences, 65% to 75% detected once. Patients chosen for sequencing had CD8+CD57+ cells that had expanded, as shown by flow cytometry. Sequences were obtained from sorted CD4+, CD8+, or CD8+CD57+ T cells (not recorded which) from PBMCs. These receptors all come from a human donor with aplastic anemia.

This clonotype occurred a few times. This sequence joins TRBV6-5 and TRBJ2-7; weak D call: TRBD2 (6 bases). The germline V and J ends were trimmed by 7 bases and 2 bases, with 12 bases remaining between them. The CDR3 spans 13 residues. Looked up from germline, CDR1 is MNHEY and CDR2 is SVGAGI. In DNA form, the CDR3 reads TGTGCCAGCACGGGACTCTTAACCTACGAGCAGTACTTC. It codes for CASTGLLTYEQYF.

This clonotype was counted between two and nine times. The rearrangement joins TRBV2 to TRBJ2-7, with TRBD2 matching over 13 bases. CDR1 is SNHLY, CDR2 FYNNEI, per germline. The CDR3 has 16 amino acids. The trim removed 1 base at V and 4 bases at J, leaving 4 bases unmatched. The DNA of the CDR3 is TGTGCCAGCAGTGAAGTCGGGACTAGCGGGATATACGAGCAGTACTTC. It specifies CASSEVGTSGIYEQYF.

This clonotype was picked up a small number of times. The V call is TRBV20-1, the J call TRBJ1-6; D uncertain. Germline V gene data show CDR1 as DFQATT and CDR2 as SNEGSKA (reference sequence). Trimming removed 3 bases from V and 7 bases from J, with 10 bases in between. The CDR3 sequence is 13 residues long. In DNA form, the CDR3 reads TGCAGTGCTAGTGAAAGGGTAAATTCACCCCTCCACTTT. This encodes CSASERVNSPLHF.

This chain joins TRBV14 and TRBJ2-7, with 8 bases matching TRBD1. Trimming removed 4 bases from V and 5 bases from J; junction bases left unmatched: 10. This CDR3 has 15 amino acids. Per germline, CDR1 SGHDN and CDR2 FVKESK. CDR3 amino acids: CASSLGQGIYHEQYF. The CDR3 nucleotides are TGTGCCAGCAGCCTTGGACAGGGAATTTACCACGAGCAGTACTTC.

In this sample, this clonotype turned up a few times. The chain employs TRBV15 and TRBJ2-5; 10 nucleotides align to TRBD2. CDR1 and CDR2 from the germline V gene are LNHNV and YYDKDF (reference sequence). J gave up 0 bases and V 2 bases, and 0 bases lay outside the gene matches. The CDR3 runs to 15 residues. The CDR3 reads CATSRTSGDQETQYF. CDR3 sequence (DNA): TGTGCCACCAGCAGAACTAGCGGGGACCAAGAGACCCAGTACTTC.

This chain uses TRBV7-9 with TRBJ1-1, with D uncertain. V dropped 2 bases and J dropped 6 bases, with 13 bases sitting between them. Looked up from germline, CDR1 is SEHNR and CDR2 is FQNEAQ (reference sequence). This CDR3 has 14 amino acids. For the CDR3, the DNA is TGTGCCAGCAGCTTATCATGGGTGAAGGCTGAAGCTTTCTTT. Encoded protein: CASSLSWVKAEAFF.

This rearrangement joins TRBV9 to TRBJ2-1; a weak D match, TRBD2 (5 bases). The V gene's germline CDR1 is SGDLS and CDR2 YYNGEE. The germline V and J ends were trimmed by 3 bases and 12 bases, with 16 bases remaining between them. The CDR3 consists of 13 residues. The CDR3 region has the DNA TGTGCCAGCAGCGGCGGGCTGTTTGGTTGGCAGTTCTTC. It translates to CASSGGLFGWQFF. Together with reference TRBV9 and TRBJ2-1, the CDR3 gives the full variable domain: DSGVTQTPKHLITATGQRVTLRCSPRSGDLSVYWYQQSLDQGLQFLIQYYNGEERAKGNILERFSAQQFPDLHSELNLSSLELGDSALYFCASSGGLFGWQFFGPGTRLTVL.

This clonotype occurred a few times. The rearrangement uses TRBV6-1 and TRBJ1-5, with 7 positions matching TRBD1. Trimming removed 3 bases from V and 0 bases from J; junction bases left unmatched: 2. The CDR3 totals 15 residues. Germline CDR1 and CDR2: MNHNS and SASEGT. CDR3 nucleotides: TGTGCCAGCAGTGATGACAGGGTTAGCAATCAGCCCCAGCATTTT. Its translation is CASSDDRVSNQPQHF.

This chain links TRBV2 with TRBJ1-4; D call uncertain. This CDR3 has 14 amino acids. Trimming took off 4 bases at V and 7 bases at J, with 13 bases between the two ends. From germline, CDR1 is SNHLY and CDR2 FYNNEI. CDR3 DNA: TGTGCCAGCAGTGCAACAAGGGATGGTGAAAAACTGTTTTTT. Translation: CASSATRDGEKLFF.

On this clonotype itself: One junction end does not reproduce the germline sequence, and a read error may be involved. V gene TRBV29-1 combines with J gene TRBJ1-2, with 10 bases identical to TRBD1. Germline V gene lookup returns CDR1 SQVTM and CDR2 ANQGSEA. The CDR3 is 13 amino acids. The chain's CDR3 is CSVTSGTGVGYTF. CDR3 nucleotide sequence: TGCAGCGTGACCTCAGGGACAGGGGTAGGCTACACCTTT.

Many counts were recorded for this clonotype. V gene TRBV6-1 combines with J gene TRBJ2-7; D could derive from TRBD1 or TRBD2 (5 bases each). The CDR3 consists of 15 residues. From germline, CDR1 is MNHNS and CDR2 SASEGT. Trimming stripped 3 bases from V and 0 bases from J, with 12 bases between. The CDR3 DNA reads TGTGCCAGCAGTGACGGGGTTGGGGGCTCCTACGAGCAGTACGTC. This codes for CASSDGVGGSYEQYV.

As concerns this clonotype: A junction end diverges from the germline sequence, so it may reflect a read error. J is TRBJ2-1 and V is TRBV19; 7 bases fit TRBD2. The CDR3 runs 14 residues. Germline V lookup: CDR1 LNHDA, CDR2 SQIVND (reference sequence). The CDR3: CASSMTGGINEQFF. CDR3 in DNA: TGTGCCAGTAGTATGACGGGAGGCATCAATGAGCAATTCTTC. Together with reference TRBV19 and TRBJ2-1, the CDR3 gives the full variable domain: DGGITQSPKYLFRKEGQNVTLSCEQNLNHDAMYWYRQDPGQGLRLIYYSQIVNDFQKGDIAEGYSVSREKKESFPLTVTSAQKNPTAFYLCASSMTGGINEQFFGPGTRLTVL.

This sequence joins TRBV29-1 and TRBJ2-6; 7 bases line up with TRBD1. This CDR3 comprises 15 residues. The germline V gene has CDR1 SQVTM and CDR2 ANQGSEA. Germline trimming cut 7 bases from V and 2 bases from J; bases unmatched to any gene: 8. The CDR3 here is CSANTGAAGANVLTF. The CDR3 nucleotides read TGCAGCGCGAATACAGGGGCTGCTGGGGCCAACGTCCTGACTTTC.

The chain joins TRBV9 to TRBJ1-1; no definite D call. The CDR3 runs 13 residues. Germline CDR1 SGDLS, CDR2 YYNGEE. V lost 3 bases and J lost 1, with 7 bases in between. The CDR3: CASSEVENTEAFF. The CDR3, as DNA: TGTGCCAGCAGCGAGGTGGAGAACACTGAAGCTTTCTTT.

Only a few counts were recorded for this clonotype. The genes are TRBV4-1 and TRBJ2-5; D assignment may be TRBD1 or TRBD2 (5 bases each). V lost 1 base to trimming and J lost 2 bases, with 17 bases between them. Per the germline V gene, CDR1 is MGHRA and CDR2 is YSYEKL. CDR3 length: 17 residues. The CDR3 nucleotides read TGCGCCAGCAGCCAAGTTAAGGGGTCGGGAAGGCAAGAGACCCAGTACTTC. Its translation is CASSQVKGSGRQETQYF.

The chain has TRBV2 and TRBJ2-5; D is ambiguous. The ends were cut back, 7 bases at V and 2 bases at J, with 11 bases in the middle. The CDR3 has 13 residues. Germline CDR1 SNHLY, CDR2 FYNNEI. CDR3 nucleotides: TGTGCCAGCACCCCTCAAGCTCAAGAGACCCAGTACTTC. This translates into CASTPQAQETQYF. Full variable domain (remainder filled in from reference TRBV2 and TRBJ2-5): EPEVTQTPSHQVTQMGQEVILRCVPISNHLYFYWYRQILGQKVEFLVSFYNNEISEKSEIFDDQFSVERPDGSNFTLKIRSTKLEDSAMYFCASTPQAQETQYFGPGTRLLVL.

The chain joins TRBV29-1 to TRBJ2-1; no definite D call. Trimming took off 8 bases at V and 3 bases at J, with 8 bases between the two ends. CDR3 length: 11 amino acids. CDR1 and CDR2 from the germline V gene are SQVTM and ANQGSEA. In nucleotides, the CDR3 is TGCAGCTTCACTCGCTACAATGAGCAGTTCTTC. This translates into CSFTRYNEQFF.

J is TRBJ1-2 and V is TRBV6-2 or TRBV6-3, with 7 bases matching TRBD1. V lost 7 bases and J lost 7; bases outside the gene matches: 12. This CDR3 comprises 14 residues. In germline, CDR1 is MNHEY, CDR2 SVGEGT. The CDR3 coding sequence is TGTGCCAGCACCGAGCAGACAGGGTCCTCTGGCTACACCTTC. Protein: CASTEQTGSSGYTF.

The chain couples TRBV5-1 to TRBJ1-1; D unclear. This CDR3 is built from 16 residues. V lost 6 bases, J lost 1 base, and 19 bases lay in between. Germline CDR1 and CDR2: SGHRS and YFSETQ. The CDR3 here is CASTLAGPGRNTEAFF. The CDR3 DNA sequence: TGCGCCAGCACCCTGGCCGGTCCGGGAAGGAACACTGAAGCTTTCTTT.

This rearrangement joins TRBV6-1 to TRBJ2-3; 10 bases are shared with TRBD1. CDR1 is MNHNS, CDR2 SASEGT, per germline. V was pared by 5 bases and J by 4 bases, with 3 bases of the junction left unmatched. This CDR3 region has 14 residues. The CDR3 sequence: CASSIGQGADTQYF. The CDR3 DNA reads TGTGCCAGCAGTATTGGACAGGGGGCAGATACGCAGTATTTT.

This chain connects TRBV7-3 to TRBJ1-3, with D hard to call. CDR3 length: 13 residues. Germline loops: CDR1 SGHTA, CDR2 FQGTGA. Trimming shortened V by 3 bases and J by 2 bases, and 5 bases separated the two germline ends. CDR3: CASSLNAGNTIYF. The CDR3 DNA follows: TGTGCCAGCAGCTTGAATGCTGGAAACACCATATATTTT.

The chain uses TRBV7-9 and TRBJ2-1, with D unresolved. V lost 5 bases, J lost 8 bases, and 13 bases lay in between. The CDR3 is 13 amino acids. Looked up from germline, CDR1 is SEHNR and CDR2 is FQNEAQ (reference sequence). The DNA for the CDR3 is TGTGCCAGCAGCCCGCCCGTGGGCTATGAGCAGTTCTTC. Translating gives CASSPPVGYEQFF.

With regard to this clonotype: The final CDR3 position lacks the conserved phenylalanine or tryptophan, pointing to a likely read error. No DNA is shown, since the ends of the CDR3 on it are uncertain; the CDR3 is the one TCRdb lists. The CDR3 reads CASSLSWDQGAFM. The chain employs TRBV12-3 or TRBV12-4 and TRBJ2-7; the table assigns TRBD1, which was not confirmed against the DNA. The CDR3 comprises 13 residues, both ends counted.

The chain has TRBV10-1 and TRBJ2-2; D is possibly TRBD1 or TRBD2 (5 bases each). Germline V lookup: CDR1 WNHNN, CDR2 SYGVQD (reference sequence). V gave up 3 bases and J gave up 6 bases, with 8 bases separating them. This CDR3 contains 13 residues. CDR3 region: CASSDGTAGELFF. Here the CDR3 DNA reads TGCGCCAGCAGTGATGGGACCGCCGGGGAGCTGTTTTTT.

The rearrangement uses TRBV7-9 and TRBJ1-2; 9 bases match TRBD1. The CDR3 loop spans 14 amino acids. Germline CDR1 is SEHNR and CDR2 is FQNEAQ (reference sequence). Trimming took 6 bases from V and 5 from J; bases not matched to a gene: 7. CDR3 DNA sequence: TGTGCCAGCAGACCGACAGGGGGATGGTATGGCTACACCTTC. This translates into CASRPTGGWYGYTF.

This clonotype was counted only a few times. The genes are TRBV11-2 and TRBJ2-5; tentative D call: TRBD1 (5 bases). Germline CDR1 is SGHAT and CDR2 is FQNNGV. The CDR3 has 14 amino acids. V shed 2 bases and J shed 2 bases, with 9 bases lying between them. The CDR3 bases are TGTGCCAGCAGCTTAAATCAGGGACAAGAGACCCAGTACTTC. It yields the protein CASSLNQGQETQYF.

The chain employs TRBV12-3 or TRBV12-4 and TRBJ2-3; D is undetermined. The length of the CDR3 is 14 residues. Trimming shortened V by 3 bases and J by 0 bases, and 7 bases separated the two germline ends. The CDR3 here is CASSFLGSTDTQYF. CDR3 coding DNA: TGTGCCAGCAGTTTCTTAGGGAGCACAGATACGCAGTATTTT.

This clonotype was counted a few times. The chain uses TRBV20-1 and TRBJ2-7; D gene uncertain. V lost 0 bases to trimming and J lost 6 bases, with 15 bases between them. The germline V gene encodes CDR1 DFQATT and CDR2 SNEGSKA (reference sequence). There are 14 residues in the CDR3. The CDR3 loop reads CSARDLLRTGEQYF. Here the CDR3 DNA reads TGCAGTGCTAGAGATCTTCTCCGGACGGGCGAGCAGTACTTC.

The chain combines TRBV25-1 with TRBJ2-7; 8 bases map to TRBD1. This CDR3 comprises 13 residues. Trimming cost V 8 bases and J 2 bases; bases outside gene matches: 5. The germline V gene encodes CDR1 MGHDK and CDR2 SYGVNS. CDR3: CASLDRETYEQYF. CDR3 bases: TGTGCCAGCCTGGACAGGGAAACCTACGAGCAGTACTTC.

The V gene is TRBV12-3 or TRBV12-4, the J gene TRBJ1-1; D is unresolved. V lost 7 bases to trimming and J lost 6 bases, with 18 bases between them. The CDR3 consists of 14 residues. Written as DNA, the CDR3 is TGTGCCAGCATCCTCGGCCCCTCGGCCGCTGAAGCTTTCTTT. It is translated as CASILGPSAAEAFF.

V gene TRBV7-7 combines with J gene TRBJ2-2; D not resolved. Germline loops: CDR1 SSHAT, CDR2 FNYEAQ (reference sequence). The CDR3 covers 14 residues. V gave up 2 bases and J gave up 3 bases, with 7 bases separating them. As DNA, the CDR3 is TGTGCCAGCAGCTTAAAGGACGACACCGGGGAGCTGTTTTTT. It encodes CASSLKDDTGELFF.